Listed here are 3 T cell receptor beta chains from one sample, sequenced in a study of T cells expressing NK-cell markers. With the 5' RACE reads reprocessed, TCRdb shows one record per CDR3 protein and no DNA. The sample totals a few hundred thousand distinct CDR3 sequences; its top ten clones hold roughly 1.4%. The sample comprised blood T cells: a sorted CD56 or NKG2C T cell subset, CD4+ or CD8+ T cells, or bulk PBMC T cells (not recorded which). These receptors were collected from a woman aged 45-59 years in good health.

The chain combines TRBV4-1 with TRBJ2-1; the TCRdb D gene call, TRBD2, has no DNA to confirm it. The CDR3 is made up of 18 amino acids. Germline-derived CDR1 and CDR2 are MGHRA and YSYEKL. CDR3 protein: CASRGLAGASSSYNEQFF.

The chain combines TRBV11-2 with TRBJ2-1; TCRdb's assignment of TRBD1 cannot be checked, as there is no DNA. This CDR3 has 15 amino acids. CDR1 is SGHAT and CDR2 is FQNNGV in the germline V gene. The CDR3: CASSPGQGKYGEQFF.

The chain uses TRBV19 and TRBJ2-2; TCRdb's D call, TRBD1, is unchecked because there is no DNA. Germline lookup yields CDR1 LNHDA and CDR2 SQIVND (reference sequence). The length of the CDR3 is 18 residues. The CDR3 loop reads CASSQLLVTGQNTGELFF.